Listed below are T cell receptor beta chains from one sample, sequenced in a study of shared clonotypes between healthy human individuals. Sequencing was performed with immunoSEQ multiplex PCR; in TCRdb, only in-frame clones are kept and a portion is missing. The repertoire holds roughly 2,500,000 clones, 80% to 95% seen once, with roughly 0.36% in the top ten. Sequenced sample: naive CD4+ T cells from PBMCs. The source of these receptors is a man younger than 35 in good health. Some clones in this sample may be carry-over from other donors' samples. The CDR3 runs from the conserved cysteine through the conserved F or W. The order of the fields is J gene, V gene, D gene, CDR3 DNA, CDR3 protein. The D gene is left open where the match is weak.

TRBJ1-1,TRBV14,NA,TGTGCCAGCAGCCAAGATGAAACCTACACTGAAGCTTTCTTT,CASSQDETYTEAFF
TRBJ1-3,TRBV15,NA,TGTGCCACCAGCAGGGGAATCGGTGGAAACACCATATATTTT,CATSRGIGGNTIYF
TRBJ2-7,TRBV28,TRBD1,TGTGCCAGCAGTCCAGGGACAGGGAATGGTAACGAGCAGTACTTC,CASSPGTGNGNEQYF
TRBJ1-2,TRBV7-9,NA,TGTGCCAGCAGCTTAATGGGGTCCCGCTCCTCAGATGGCTACACCTTC,CASSLMGSRSSDGYTF
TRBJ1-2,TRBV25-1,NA,TGTGCCAGCAGTGAATCGGGCTCCACAGAGCCCAACTATGGCTACACCTTC,CASSESGSTEPNYGYTF
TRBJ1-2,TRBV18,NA,TGTGCCAGCTCACCCTCGGAGCCCGGCTACACCTTC,CASSPSEPGYTF
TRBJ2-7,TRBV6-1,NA,TGTGCCAGCAAACGGGACTCTCCCTACGAGCAGTACTTC,CASKRDSPYEQYF
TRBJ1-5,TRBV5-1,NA,TGCGCCAGCAGCTTGGGACAGCCGGGGGGCAATCAGCCCCAGCATTTT,CASSLGQPGGNQPQHF
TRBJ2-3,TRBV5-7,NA,TGTGCCAGCAGCTTGGTATTGGGCGGGCCCACCACAGATACGCAGTATTTT,CASSLVLGGPTTDTQYF
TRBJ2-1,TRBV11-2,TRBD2,TGTGCCAGCAGCTTAGGGCCAGCGGGAGGGGTTAATGAGCAGTTCTTC,CASSLGPAGGVNEQFF